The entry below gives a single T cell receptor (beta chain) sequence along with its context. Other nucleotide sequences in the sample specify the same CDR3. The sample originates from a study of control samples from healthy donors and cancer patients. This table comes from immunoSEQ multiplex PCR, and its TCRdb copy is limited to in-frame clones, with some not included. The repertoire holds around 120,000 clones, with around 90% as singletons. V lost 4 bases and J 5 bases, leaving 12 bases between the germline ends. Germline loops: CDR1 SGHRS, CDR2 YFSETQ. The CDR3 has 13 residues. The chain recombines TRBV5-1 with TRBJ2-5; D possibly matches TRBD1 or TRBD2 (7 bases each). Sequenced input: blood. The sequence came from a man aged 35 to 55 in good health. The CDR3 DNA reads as TGCGCCAGCAGCCCAGGGGGGGGCGAGACCCAGTACTTC. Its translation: CASSPGGGETQYF.